The T cell receptor beta chain described here comes from a study of blood T cell repertoires in COVID-19. Turning to the study itself: Samples taken during acute and convalescent COVID-19 were collected in the United States, Italy and Spain. Sources were T cells, B-cell-depleted T cells, or PBMCs; the material itself was cDNA or gDNA.

The data were produced by immunoSEQ multiplex PCR, yet TCRdb's version contains in-frame clones alone and is incomplete. The sample includes about 62,000 clones, 65% to 85% of them seen just once. Looked up from germline, CDR1 is SGHTA and CDR2 is FQGNSA. CDR3 length equals 13 residues. The ends lost 5 bases at V and 4 bases at J; junction bases unmatched: 3. The J gene is TRBJ1-2, the V gene TRBV7-2, with 8 bases fitting TRBD1. This sequence was found in a woman in her forties or fifties with active or convalescent COVID-19. Sequenced sample: peripheral blood. The DNA for the CDR3 is TGTGCCAGCAGCCCCGACAGGGGCTATGGCTACACCTTC. It yields the protein CASSPDRGYGYTF.